One and the same sample provided the 25 T cell receptor beta chains below, sequenced in a study of PD-1 blockade in classical Hodgkin lymphoma. Sequencing used immunoSEQ multiplex PCR; TCRdb keeps in-frame clones, though not all of them. The sample consists of about 43,000 clones, approximately 70% of them appearing once. Following autologous stem cell transplantation, relapse occurred in every patient, and exposure to brentuximab vedotin varied. This material consisted of peripheral blood mononuclear cells (PBMCs), taken before the second cycle of nivolumab. These TCRs come from a human donor with classical Hodgkin lymphoma.

The chain uses TRBV7-9 and TRBJ2-3; 7 nucleotides align to TRBD2. The CDR3 runs 14 residues. The germline CDR1 and CDR2 sequences are SEHNR and FQNEAQ (reference sequence). With 3 bases clipped from V and 2 bases from J, the junction kept 2 bases outside the gene matches. The CDR3 reads CASSLGGITDTQYF. Here the CDR3 DNA reads TGTGCCAGCAGCTTGGGGGGGATCACAGATACGCAGTATTTT.

This chain uses TRBV28 with TRBJ2-3; D may be TRBD1 (6 bases). V gave up 3 bases and J gave up 3 bases, with 19 bases separating them. The CDR3 length is 17 residues. The germline V gene has CDR1 MDHEN and CDR2 SYDVKM. CDR3 loop: CASSLADWGQVTDTQYF. The CDR3 nucleotides read TGTGCCAGCAGTTTGGCGGATTGGGGGCAAGTGACAGATACGCAGTATTTT.

This clone was picked up a small number of times. The rearrangement links TRBV19 to TRBJ1-1; TRBD1 is a possible D gene (5 bases). The V gene's germline CDR1 is LNHDA and CDR2 SQIVND (reference sequence). The CDR3 contains 14 residues. The ends were cut back, 5 bases at V and 3 bases at J, with 13 bases in the middle. CDR3 amino acids: CASSLSGGYTEAFF. In nucleotides, the CDR3 is TGTGCCAGTAGTCTCAGTGGGGGGTACACTGAAGCTTTCTTT.

The rearrangement links TRBV5-4 to TRBJ1-1; 7 nucleotides line up with TRBD1. The CDR3 runs 14 residues. Germline V gives CDR1 SGHNT, CDR2 YYREEE (reference sequence). V lost 0 bases and J lost 11; bases outside the gene matches: 10. CDR3 sequence reads: CASSLGGFTGVAFF. The CDR3 coding sequence is TGTGCCAGCAGCTTGGGGGGGTTCACAGGGGTCGCTTTCTTT.

The chain joins TRBV4-2 to TRBJ2-5; 9 bases map to TRBD2. This CDR3 comprises 19 residues. V gave up 0 bases and J gave up 5 bases; unmatched junction bases: 16. Germline CDR1 reads LGHNA; CDR2 reads YNFKEQ. CDR3 DNA: TGTGCCAGCAGCCAAGATCTGGATAGCGGGAGCCCCCGTGGTGAGACCCAGTACTTC. This codes for CASSQDLDSGSPRGETQYF.

This clone was seen a few times. V usage is TRBV4-3 and J usage is TRBJ2-7; D may be TRBD1 (6 bases). CDR3 size: 16 residues. Trimming pared 0 bases from V and 5 bases from J, leaving 17 bases between. CDR1 and CDR2 from the germline V gene are LGHNA and YSLEER. CDR3 residues: CASSQDYTGYNDEQYF. The CDR3 region has the DNA TGCGCCAGCAGCCAAGATTACACAGGGTATAATGACGAGCAGTACTTC.

This clone was seen only a few times. This chain uses TRBV27 with TRBJ2-7, with TRBD1 matching over 8 bases. With 2 bases clipped from V and 1 base from J, the junction kept 1 base outside the gene matches. The CDR3 contains 14 residues. CDR1 MNHEY and CDR2 SMNVEV come from the germline V gene (reference sequence). The CDR3 loop reads CASSLTGGSYEQYF. CDR3 nucleotide sequence: TGTGCCAGCAGTTTAACAGGGGGATCCTACGAGCAGTACTTC.

The CDR3 sequence is CASSLPSGSDTQYF. Written as DNA, the CDR3 is TGTGCCAGCAGCTTGCCCAGCGGGTCAGATACGCAGTATTTT. The chain links TRBV7-2 to TRBJ2-3; tentatively, D is TRBD2 (6 bases). Trimming shortened V by 3 bases and J by 4 bases, and 11 bases separated the two germline ends. Germline V gene sequence: CDR1 SGHTA, CDR2 FQGNSA. The CDR3 is made up of 14 amino acids.

This clone turned up a few times. V usage is TRBV19 and J usage is TRBJ1-5; possible D gene TRBD1, 5 bases. Germline assignment: CDR1 LNHDA and CDR2 SQIVND (reference sequence). The V end lost 3 bases, the J end lost 0 bases, and 18 bases lay between the germline ends. This CDR3 has 18 amino acids. The CDR3 protein is CASSMPGTGFYSNQPQHF. The CDR3 nucleotides are TGTGCCAGTAGTATGCCCGGGACGGGTTTTTATAGCAATCAGCCCCAGCATTTT.

The chain carries TRBV5-6 and TRBJ1-2; TRBD1 is a possible D gene (6 bases). The germline V gene encodes CDR1 SGHDT and CDR2 YYEEEE. The CDR3 is made up of 13 amino acids. The ends were cut back, 0 bases at V and 4 bases at J, with 7 bases in the middle. CDR3 protein: CASSLVTGYGYTF. The CDR3 nucleotides read TGTGCCAGCAGCTTGGTGACAGGCTATGGCTACACCTTC.

The chain combines TRBV13 with TRBJ2-4; TRBD2 matches at 10 bases. The V and J ends lost 5 bases and 2 bases, in that order; junction bases with no gene match: 6. The CDR3 runs to 16 residues. The germline gives CDR1 PRHDT, CDR2 FYEKMQ (reference sequence). DNA of the CDR3: TGTGCCAGCAGCCCTTCTAGCGGGGGAACCAAAAACATTCAGTACTTC. Amino acid sequence: CASSPSSGGTKNIQYF. Drawing the rest from reference TRBV13 and TRBJ2-4, the complete variable domain is AAGVIQSPRHLIKEKRETATLKCYPIPRHDTVYWYQQGPGQDPQFLISFYEKMQSDKGSIPDRFSAQQFSDYHSELNMSSLELGDSALYFCASSPSSGGTKNIQYFGAGTRLSVL.

The chain combines TRBV9 with TRBJ1-3; TRBD1 matches at 7 bases. J gave up 1 base and V 5 bases, and 3 bases lay outside the gene matches. Looked up from germline, CDR1 is SGDLS and CDR2 is YYNGEE. The CDR3 runs to 14 residues. The CDR3: CASSEQGSGNTIYF. CDR3 coding DNA: TGTGCCAGCAGTGAACAGGGGTCTGGAAACACCATATATTTT.

The gene calls are TRBV5-1 and TRBJ2-3; a possible D gene is TRBD2 (5 bases). Looked up from germline, CDR1 is SGHRS and CDR2 is YFSETQ. V was pared by 3 bases and J by 3 bases, with 11 bases between. This CDR3 is 14 amino acids long. CDR3 in DNA: TGCGCCAGCAGCTCTATTAGGAGGACAGATACGCAGTATTTT. This codes for CASSSIRRTDTQYF.

The chain couples TRBV2 to TRBJ2-5, with TRBD2 matching 8 bases. The J call may be in error: the DNA end matches TRBJ2-7 better. CDR1 and CDR2 from the germline V gene are SNHLY and FYNNEI. The CDR3 has 17 amino acids. The CDR3 loop is CASSEPISGTSSYEQYF. DNA of the CDR3: TGTGCCAGCAGTGAACCGATTAGCGGGACGAGCTCCTACGAGCAGTACTTC.

This rearrangement joins TRBV5-1 to TRBJ1-1, with unresolved D. CDR3 size: 15 residues. Germline values: CDR1 SGHRS, CDR2 YFSETQ. V lost 2 bases and J lost 6, with 17 bases in between. CDR3 residues: CASSFVEGLRSEAFF. The CDR3 DNA follows: TGCGCCAGCAGCTTTGTCGAGGGCCTGAGGTCTGAAGCTTTCTTT.

V and J are TRBV27 and TRBJ1-5; TRBD1 is a possible D gene (5 bases). V lost 6 bases to trimming and J lost 8 bases, with 11 bases between them. The V gene's germline CDR1 is MNHEY and CDR2 SMNVEV (reference sequence). The CDR3 runs to 12 residues. The CDR3 spells CASRTWGEPQHF. In nucleotides, the CDR3 is TGTGCCAGCAGGACCTGGGGGGAGCCCCAGCATTTT.

V is TRBV27 and J is TRBJ1-2; unclear D gene. Germline V CDR1 and CDR2: MNHEY, SMNVEV (reference sequence). The CDR3 is made up of 14 amino acids. Trimming took 3 bases from V and 8 from J, leaving 16 bases between them. In nucleotides, the CDR3 is TGTGCCAGCAGTTTGGGTCAGGCGTTTGGGGGCTACACCTTC. Protein product: CASSLGQAFGGYTF.

By share, this clone counts as medium-sized. This rearrangement joins TRBV5-1 to TRBJ2-7, with D perhaps matching TRBD1 (6 bases). The ends were cut back, 0 bases at V and 8 bases at J, with 9 bases in the middle. CDR3 length equals 12 residues. Germline CDR1 and CDR2: SGHRS and YFSETQ. The DNA of the CDR3 is TGCGCCAGCAGCTTGGGGGGGACAAAGCAGTACTTC. Its translation is CASSLGGTKQYF.

The chain carries TRBV30 and TRBJ1-1, with 7 positions matching TRBD1. The CDR3 totals 16 residues. Germline V gene lookup returns CDR1 GTSNPN and CDR2 SVGIG (reference sequence). The V segment lost 4 bases and the J segment 1 base; nucleotides outside the gene matches: 12. The CDR3 nucleotides are TGTGCCTGGATGTACTCGACCGGGACAGCGAACACTGAAGCTTTCTTT. It codes for CAWMYSTGTANTEAFF. Combining the CDR3 with reference TRBV30 and TRBJ1-1 gives the whole variable domain SQTIHQWPATLVQPVGSPLSLECTVEGTSNPNLYWYRQAAGRGLQLLFYSVGIGQISSEVPQNLSASRPQDRQFILSSKKLLLSDSGFYLCAWMYSTGTANTEAFFGQGTRLTVV.

The chain joins TRBV27 to TRBJ1-2; the D is unclear. Germline CDR1 and CDR2: MNHEY and SMNVEV (reference sequence). CDR3 size: 13 residues. V gave up 3 bases and J gave up 2 bases, with 7 bases separating them. The chain's CDR3 is CASSLSSNYGYTF. CDR3 coding DNA: TGTGCCAGCAGTTTGTCAAGCAACTATGGCTACACCTTC.

The chain has TRBV6-6 and TRBJ2-7, with 11 bases aligning to TRBD2. V shed 3 bases, J shed 3 bases, and the junction held 1 base outside the gene matches. Germline V gene sequence: CDR1 MNHNY, CDR2 SVGAGI (reference sequence). The length of the CDR3 is 14 residues. CDR3 residues: CASSYSGGVYEQYF. The CDR3 DNA is TGTGCCAGCAGTTATAGCGGGGGGGTCTACGAGCAGTACTTC.

In its sample, this clone was seen a few times. This chain links TRBV4-3 with TRBJ2-5; D possibly corresponds to TRBD2 (5 bases). Trimming took off 4 bases at V and 1 base at J, with 13 bases between the two ends. This CDR3 comprises 15 residues. CDR1 is LGHNA, CDR2 YSLEER, per germline. CDR3 sequence reads: CASSPVWRSQETQYF. The CDR3 DNA reads as TGCGCCAGCAGCCCAGTGTGGAGGAGCCAAGAGACCCAGTACTTC.

A word on this clone: Distinct nucleotide sequences in the sample also encode this CDR3. V gene TRBV4-3 combines with J gene TRBJ2-7, with D hard to call. CDR3 size: 13 residues. Looked up from germline, CDR1 is LGHNA and CDR2 is YSLEER. Deletions cut 1 base from V and 0 bases from J, with 4 bases between. The CDR3, as DNA: TGCGCCAGCAGCCAAGGAGGCTCCTACGAGCAGTACTTC. Translation: CASSQGGSYEQYF.

This chain links TRBV6-1 with TRBJ2-7; TRBD2 aligns across 10 bases. The germline gives CDR1 MNHNS, CDR2 SASEGT. The CDR3 is 14 residues long. Unmatched junction bases numbered 10, after V lost 8 bases and J lost 6 bases. The DNA for the CDR3 is TGTGCCAGCCATTCTAGCGGGAGTGTCCGCGAGCAGTACTTC. Residues: CASHSSGSVREQYF.

This clone appeared once. V and J are TRBV6-1 and TRBJ1-1; 12 bases are a match to TRBD1. The trim removed 11 bases at V and 1 base at J, leaving 5 bases unmatched. This CDR3 is 14 amino acids long. Germline loops: CDR1 MNHNS, CDR2 SASEGT. CDR3 sequence reads: CAGGTGGANTEAFF. The CDR3 DNA is TGTGCCGGTGGGACAGGGGGCGCGAACACTGAAGCTTTCTTT.